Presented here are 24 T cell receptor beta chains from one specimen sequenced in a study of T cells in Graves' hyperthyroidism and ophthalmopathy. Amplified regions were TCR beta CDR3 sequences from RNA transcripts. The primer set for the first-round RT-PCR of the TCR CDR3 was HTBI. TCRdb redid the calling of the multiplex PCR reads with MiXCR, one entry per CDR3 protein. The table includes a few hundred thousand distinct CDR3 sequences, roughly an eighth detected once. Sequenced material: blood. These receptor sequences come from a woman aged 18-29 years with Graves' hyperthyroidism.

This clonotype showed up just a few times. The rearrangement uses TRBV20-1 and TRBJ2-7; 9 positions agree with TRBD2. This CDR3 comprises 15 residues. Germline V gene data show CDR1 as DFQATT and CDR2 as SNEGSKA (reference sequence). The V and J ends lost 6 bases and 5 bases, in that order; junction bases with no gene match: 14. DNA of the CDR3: TGCAGTGCGGAAGACCCCGGGACTAGCATCCACGAGCAGTACTTC. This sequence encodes CSAEDPGTSIHEQYF.

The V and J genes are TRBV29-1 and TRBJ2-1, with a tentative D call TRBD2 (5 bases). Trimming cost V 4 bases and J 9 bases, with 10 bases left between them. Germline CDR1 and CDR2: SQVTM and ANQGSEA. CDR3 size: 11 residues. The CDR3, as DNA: TGCAGCGTTGTCGGGGTGGGTGAGCAGTTCTTC. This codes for CSVVGVGEQFF.

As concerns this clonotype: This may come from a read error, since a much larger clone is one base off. DNA of the CDR3: TGTGCCAGCAGCCAAGATCGCTGGGGGAGCTCTGGAAACACCATGTATTTT. Translated: CASSQDRWGSSGNTMYF. The rearrangement joins TRBV3-1 to TRBJ1-3; a possible D gene is TRBD1 (5 bases). CDR3 length equals 17 residues. CDR1 and CDR2 (germline): LGHDT, YNNKEL (reference sequence).

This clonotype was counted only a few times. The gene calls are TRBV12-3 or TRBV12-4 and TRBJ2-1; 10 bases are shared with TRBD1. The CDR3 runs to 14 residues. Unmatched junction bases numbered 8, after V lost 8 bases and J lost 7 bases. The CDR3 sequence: CASGKTGQGNEQFF. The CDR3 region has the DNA TGTGCCAGCGGAAAAACGGGACAGGGGAATGAGCAGTTCTTC.

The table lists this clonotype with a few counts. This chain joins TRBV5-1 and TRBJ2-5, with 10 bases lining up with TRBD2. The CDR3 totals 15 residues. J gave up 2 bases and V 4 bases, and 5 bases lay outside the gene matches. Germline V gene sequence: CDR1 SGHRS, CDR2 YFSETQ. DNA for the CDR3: TGCGCCAGCAGCCCGGCGACTAGCGGGCAAGAGACCCAGTACTTC. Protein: CASSPATSGQETQYF.

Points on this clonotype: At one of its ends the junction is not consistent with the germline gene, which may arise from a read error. The DNA for the CDR3 is TGCGCCAGCAGTCAAGCAATCAATAGCGGGAGGCCCCAAGAGACCCAGTGCTTC. Residues: CASSQAINSGRPQETQCF. This chain links TRBV4-1 with TRBJ2-5, with TRBD2 matching 10 bases. Per germline, CDR1 MGHRA and CDR2 YSYEKL. The CDR3 has 18 residues.

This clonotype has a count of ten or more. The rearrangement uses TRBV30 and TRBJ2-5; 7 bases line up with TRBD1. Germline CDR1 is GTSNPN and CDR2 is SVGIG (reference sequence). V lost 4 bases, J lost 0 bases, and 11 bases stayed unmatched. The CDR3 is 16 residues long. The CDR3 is CAWTTGAAFYQETQYF. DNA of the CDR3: TGTGCCTGGACCACAGGGGCAGCCTTTTACCAAGAGACCCAGTACTTC.

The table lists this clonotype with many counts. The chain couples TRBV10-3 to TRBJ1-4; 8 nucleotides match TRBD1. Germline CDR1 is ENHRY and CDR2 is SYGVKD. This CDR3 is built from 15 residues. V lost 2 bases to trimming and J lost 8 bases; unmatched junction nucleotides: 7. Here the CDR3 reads CAISELQGAAEKLFF. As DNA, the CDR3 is TGTGCCATCAGTGAGCTGCAGGGGGCCGCGGAAAAACTGTTTTTT.

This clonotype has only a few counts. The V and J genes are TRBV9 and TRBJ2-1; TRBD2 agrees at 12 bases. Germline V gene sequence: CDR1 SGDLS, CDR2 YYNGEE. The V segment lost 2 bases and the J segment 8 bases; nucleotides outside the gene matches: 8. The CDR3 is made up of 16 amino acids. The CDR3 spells CASSVETSGSSYEQFF. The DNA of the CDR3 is TGTGCCAGCAGCGTGGAGACTAGCGGGAGTAGCTATGAGCAGTTCTTC. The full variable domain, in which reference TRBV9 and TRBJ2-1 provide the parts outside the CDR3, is DSGVTQTPKHLITATGQRVTLRCSPRSGDLSVYWYQQSLDQGLQFLIQYYNGEERAKGNILERFSAQQFPDLHSELNLSSLELGDSALYFCASSVETSGSSYEQFFGPGTRLTVL.

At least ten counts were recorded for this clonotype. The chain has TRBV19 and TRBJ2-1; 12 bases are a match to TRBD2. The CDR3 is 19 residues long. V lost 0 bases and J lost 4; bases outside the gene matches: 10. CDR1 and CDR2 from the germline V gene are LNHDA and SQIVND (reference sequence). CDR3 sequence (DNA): TGTGCCAGTAGTATAGAGGGGCTAGCGGGAGGGCCGGGGTACAATGAGCAGTTCTTC. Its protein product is CASSIEGLAGGPGYNEQFF.

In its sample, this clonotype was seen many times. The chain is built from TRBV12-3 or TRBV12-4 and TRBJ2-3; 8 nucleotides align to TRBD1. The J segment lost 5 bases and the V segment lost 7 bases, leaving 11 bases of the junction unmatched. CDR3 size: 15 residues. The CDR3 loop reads CASNKGQDQKDTQYF. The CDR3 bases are TGTGCCAGCAACAAGGGACAGGATCAGAAAGATACGCAGTATTTT.

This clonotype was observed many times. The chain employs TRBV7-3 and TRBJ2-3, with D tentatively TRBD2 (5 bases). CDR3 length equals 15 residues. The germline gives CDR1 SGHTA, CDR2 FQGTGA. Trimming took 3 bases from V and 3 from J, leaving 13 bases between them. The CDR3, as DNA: TGTGCCAGCAGCTTGTCGGGGTACGGGACAGATACGCAGTATTTT. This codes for CASSLSGYGTDTQYF.

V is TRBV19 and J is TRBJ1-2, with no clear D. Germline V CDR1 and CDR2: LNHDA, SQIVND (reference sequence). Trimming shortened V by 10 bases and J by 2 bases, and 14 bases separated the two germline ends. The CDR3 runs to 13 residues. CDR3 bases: TGTGCCACTCTAGGAGACACCAACTATGGCTACACCTTC. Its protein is CATLGDTNYGYTF.

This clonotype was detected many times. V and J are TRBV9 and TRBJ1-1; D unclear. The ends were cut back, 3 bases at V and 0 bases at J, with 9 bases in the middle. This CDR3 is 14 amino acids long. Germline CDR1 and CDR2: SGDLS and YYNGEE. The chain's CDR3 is CASSGDVMNTEAFF. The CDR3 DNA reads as TGTGCCAGCAGCGGGGATGTTATGAACACTGAAGCTTTCTTT.

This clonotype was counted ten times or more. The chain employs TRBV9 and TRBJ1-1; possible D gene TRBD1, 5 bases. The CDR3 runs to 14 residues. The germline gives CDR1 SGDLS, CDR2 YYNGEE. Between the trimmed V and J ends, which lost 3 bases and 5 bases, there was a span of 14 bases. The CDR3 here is CASSGKTGKTEAFF. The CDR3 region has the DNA TGTGCCAGCAGCGGGAAAACAGGCAAAACTGAAGCTTTCTTT.

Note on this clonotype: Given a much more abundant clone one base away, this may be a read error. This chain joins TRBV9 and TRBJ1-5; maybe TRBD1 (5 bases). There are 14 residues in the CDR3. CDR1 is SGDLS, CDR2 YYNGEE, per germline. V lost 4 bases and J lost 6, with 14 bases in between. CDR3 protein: CASSQGRGRQPQHF. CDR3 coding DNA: TGTGCCAGCAGCCAAGGACGGGGACGTCAGCCCCAGCATTTT.

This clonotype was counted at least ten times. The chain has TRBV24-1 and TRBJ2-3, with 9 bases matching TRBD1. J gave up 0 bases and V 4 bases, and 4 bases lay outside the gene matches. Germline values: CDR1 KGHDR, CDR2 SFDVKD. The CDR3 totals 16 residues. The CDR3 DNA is TGTGCCACCAGTGACACCGGACAGGGGAGCACAGATACGCAGTATTTT. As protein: CATSDTGQGSTDTQYF.

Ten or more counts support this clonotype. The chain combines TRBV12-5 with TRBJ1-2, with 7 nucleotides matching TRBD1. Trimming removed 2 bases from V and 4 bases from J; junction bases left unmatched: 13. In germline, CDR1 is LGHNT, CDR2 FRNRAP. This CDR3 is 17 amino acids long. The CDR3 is CASGLKGGIFLGYGYTF. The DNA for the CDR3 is TGTGCTAGTGGTTTGAAAGGGGGCATATTTCTAGGCTATGGCTACACCTTC. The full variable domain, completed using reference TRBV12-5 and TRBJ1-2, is DARVTQTPRHKVTEMGQEVTMRCQPILGHNTVFWYRQTMMQGLELLAYFRNRAPLDDSGMPKDRFSAEMPDATLATLKIQPSEPRDSAVYFCASGLKGGIFLGYGYTFGSGTRLTVV.

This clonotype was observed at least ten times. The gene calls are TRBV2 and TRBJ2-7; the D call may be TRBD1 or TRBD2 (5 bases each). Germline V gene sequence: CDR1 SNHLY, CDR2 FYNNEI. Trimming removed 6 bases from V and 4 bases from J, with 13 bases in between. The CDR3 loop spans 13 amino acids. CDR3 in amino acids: CASSRDRQYEQYV. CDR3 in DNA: TGTGCCAGCAGCCGGGACCGACAATACGAGCAGTACGTC.

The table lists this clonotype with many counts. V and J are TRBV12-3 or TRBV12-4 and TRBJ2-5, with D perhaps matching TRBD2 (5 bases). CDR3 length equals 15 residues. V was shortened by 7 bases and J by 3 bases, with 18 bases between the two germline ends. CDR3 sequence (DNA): TGTGCCAGCACCCCTCCCGCTAGCAGCAAAGAGACCCAGTACTTC. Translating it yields CASTPPASSKETQYF.

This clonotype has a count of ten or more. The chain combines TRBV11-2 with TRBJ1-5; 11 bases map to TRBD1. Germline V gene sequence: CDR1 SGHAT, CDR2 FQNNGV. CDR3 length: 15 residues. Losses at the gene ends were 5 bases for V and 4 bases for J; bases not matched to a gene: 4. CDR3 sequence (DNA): TGTGCCAGCAGCCCGGGGACAGGGGGAAATCAGCCCCAGCATTTT. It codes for CASSPGTGGNQPQHF.

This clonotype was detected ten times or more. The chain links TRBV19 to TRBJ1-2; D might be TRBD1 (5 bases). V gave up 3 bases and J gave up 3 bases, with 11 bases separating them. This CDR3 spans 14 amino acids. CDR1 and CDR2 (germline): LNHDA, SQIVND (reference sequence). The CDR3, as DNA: TGTGCCAGTAGTATCGGGAGGGGATACTATGGCTACACCTTC. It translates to CASSIGRGYYGYTF.

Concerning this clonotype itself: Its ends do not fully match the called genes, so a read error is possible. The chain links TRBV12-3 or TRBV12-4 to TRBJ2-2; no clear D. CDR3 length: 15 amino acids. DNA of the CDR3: TGTGCCAGCAGCTTAGAAGGCTTGGGTGGCGGGGAGCTGTTTTTT. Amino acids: CASSLEGLGGGELFF.

DNA of the CDR3: TGTGCCACCAGCAAAGGACAGGAGATAAACACCATATATTTT. This translates into CATSKGQEINTIYF. This chain connects TRBV15 to TRBJ1-3; 7 bases are shared with TRBD1. Germline loops: CDR1 LNHNV, CDR2 YYDKDF (reference sequence). V dropped 4 bases and J dropped 6; count of bases not matched to a gene: 6. The CDR3 sequence is 14 residues long.